This T cell receptor (beta chain) was recovered during a study of T cells after yellow fever vaccination. Overall study findings and caveats: Across the CD4 and CD8 compartments, a small share of clonotypes was present in both.

UMIs and a universal primer site were added when TCR cDNA was made by 5'RACE template switching. TCRdb redid the calling of the 5' RACE reads with MiXCR, one entry per CDR3 protein. The sample contains hundreds of thousands of distinct CDR3 sequences, 8.5% to 10% of which appear only once. J lost 1 base, V lost 4 bases, and 3 bases had no gene match. CDR1 and CDR2 from the germline V gene are LGHNA and YNFKEQ. The CDR3 has 16 residues. At least ten counts were recorded for this clonotype. Its antigen is still unknown. This specimen was PBMCs, taken on the day of the first yellow fever vaccination. The sequence derives from a man aged 18 to 30 who received the YFV17D yellow fever vaccine. The chain carries TRBV4-2 and TRBJ2-7, with 14 bases lining up with TRBD2. The CDR3: CASSPRLAGGSYEQYF. The CDR3, as DNA: TGTGCCAGCAGCCCCCGACTAGCGGGGGGGTCCTACGAGCAGTACTTC.